This record concerns one T cell receptor (beta chain) sequence. Its cognate antigen is unknown. The CDR3 sequence is 12 residues long. Trimming left V 5 bases short and J 11 bases short, with 15 bases between. Germline assignment: CDR1 KGHSH and CDR2 LQKENI. TCRdb's copy holds only in-frame clones and misses some; the assay was immunoSEQ multiplex PCR. The table has about 78,000 clones, approximately 80% seen once. The sample is drawn from a study of OX40 agonist ivuxolimab in advanced cancers. Study summary: Hepatocellular carcinoma, melanoma, renal cell or head and neck cancer affected the dose-escalation patients.

The study, taken as a whole, reports: In CD8+ T cells, expanded clones were on average more numerous than in CD4+. At 0.1 to 3.0 mg/kg, clonal expansion of CD4+ and CD8+ blood T cells had occurred by week 6. Low levels of normalized T-cell clonal expansion also appeared in some nonresponders.

The gene calls are TRBV18 and TRBJ2-5; weak D call: TRBD1 (5 bases). The sequences come from CD4+ or CD8+ T cells sorted from blood, collected in a trial of the OX40 agonist ivuxolimab. This sequence originates from an adult with an advanced solid tumor such as melanoma, head and neck, liver or kidney cancer. The CDR3 DNA sequence: TGTGCCAGCTCATCTCAGGGTATAGAGCAGTACTTC. Translating gives CASSSQGIEQYF.